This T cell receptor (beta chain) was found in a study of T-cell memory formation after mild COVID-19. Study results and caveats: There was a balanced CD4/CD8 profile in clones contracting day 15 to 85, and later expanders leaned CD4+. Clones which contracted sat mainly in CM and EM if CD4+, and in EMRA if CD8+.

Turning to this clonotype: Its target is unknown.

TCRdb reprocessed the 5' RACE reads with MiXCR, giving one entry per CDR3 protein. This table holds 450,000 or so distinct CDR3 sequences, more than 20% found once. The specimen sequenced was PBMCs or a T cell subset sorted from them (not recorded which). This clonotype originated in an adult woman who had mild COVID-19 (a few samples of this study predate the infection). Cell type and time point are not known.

CDR3 residues: CASSPPAATTYNEQFF. CDR3 DNA sequence: TGTGCCAGCAGCCCCCCGGCAGCCACCACCTACAATGAGCAGTTCTTC. V is TRBV14 and J is TRBJ2-1; no clear D gene. This CDR3 contains 16 residues. In germline, CDR1 is SGHDN, CDR2 FVKESK. V shed 4 bases and J shed 2 bases, with 15 bases lying between them.